A selection of T cell receptor beta chains follows, all from one sample in a study of T cell responses to AZD1222 COVID-19 vaccine. Method: immunoSEQ multiplex PCR; TCRdb's copy keeps in-frame clones and lacks some. The sample holds 150,000 to 200,000 clones, around 90% seen once. Sequenced material: peripheral blood, taken 28 days after the second AZD1222 dose. These receptors came from an adult who received the AZD1222 COVID-19 vaccine. The CDR3 runs from the conserved cysteine through the conserved F or W. The order of the fields is CDR3 length, D gene, J gene, clone size, V gene, CDR3 DNA, CDR3 protein. A D gene is named only where the DNA matches it firmly. Clone size is not always given. Where it is, it says once, few, many or a class for expanded clones.

>15|TRBD2|TRBJ2-7|-|TRBV5-4
TGTGCCAGCAGCTGGACTAGCGGGAAATCCTACGAGCAGTACTTC
CASSWTSGKSYEQYF
>14|TRBD2|TRBJ2-1|-|TRBV28
TGTGCCAGCACCCTCGGGGGGGGGTACAATGAGCAGTTCTTC
CASTLGGGYNEQFF
>13|TRBD1|TRBJ2-3|-|TRBV30
TGTGCCTGGGACAGACAGGGGGGCGATACGCAGTATTTT
CAWDRQGGDTQYF
>13|TRBD1|TRBJ1-2|-|TRBV7-9
TGTGCCAGCAGCCGTGGACAGGGGGAAGGCTACACCTTC
CASSRGQGEGYTF
>15|-|TRBJ1-4|-|TRBV10-3
TGTGCCATCAGGGAATCGGGGTCGGAACTTGAAAAACTGTTTTTT
CAIRESGSELEKLFF
>14|-|TRBJ1-4|few|TRBV6-5
TGTGCCAGCGGTCCCGGGCAGATTAATGAAAAACTGTTTTTT
CASGPGQINEKLFF
>15|TRBD1|TRBJ2-2|-|TRBV30
TGTGCCTGGAGTGTACTCGACAGGGACGGCGGGGAGCTGTTTTTT
CAWSVLDRDGGELFF
>17|TRBD2|TRBJ2-3|-|TRBV9
TGTGCCAGCAGCGTAGCAACTAGCGGGAGGGCGACAGATACGCAGTATTTT
CASSVATSGRATDTQYF
>14|-|TRBJ2-7|-|TRBV30
TGTGCCTGGAGTCACGGCGGACAAAGTTACGAGCAGTACTTC
CAWSHGGQSYEQYF
>17|TRBD2|TRBJ2-7|-|TRBV28
TGTGCCAGCAGTCCCCTCGGGCTAGCGGGAGGGCCGGGAGAGCAGTACTTC
CASSPLGLAGGPGEQYF
>15|-|TRBJ2-1|-|TRBV4-3
TGCGCCAGCAGCCAACTACTCCTCACAGGGAATGAGCAGTTCTTC
CASSQLLLTGNEQFF
>16|-|TRBJ2-7|-|TRBV7-9
TGTGCCAGCAGCTTAGGTTCAATGGGCGTTTCCTACGAGCAGTACTTC
CASSLGSMGVSYEQYF
>15|-|TRBJ2-1|-|TRBV5-1
TGCGCCAGCAGCTTGGAACCGGGCTCCTACAATGAGCAGTTCTTC
CASSLEPGSYNEQFF
>15|-|TRBJ2-1|once|TRBV24-1
TGTGCCACCAGTGACTTCCCCCTCGGGCGGTCTGAGCAGTTCTTC
CATSDFPLGRSEQFF
>14|-|TRBJ2-3|-|TRBV28
TGTGCCAGTAAAGGAGACCTAAGCACAGATACGCAGTATTTT
CASKGDLSTDTQYF
>15|TRBD2|TRBJ2-1|-|TRBV19
TGTGCCAGTAGTATACCCAGCGGGGGTTACAATGAGCAGTTCTTC
CASSIPSGGYNEQFF
>14|TRBD2|TRBJ2-7|-|TRBV6-5
TGTGCCAGCAGTCAACTAGCGGGACACTACGAGCAGTACTTC
CASSQLAGHYEQYF
>15|TRBD1|TRBJ1-4|-|TRBV27
TGTGCCAGCAGTTTAGGGACAGGGAGGAGGGAAAAACTGTTTTTT
CASSLGTGRREKLFF
>14|-|TRBJ2-5|-|TRBV6-6
TGTGCCAGCAGCCCATCATCAGACGGCGGGACCCAGTACTTC
CASSPSSDGGTQYF
>14|TRBD1|TRBJ1-3|-|TRBV10-3
TGTGCCATCAGAGGGGACAGGGATGGAAACACCATATATTTT
CAIRGDRDGNTIYF
>18|-|TRBJ1-6|-|TRBV4-3
TGCGCCAGCAGCCAAGGAAGTGGGGGCCCACTGAAGAATTCACCCCTCCACTTT
CASSQGSGGPLKNSPLHF
>14|-|TRBJ1-1|-|TRBV5-1
TGCGCCAGCAGCGTCAGGGACCCGAACACTGAAGCTTTCTTT
CASSVRDPNTEAFF
>15|TRBD2|TRBJ2-1|-|TRBV19
TGTGCCAGTAGGCCACTAGCGGGAGGGTACTATGAGCAGTTCTTC
CASRPLAGGYYEQFF
>16|TRBD2|TRBJ2-3|-|TRBV5-1
TGCGCCAGCAGCTCCGGGACTAGCGGGCCCACAGATACGCAGTATTTT
CASSSGTSGPTDTQYF
>14|-|TRBJ2-1|-|TRBV29-1
TGCAGCGTAGGAGGCTCCCTCTCCTACAATGAGCAGTTCTTC
CSVGGSLSYNEQFF
>14|-|TRBJ1-2|-|TRBV7-2
TGTGCCAGCAGCTCTGGGGACACCTTCGCTGGCTACACCTTC
CASSSGDTFAGYTF
>14|-|TRBJ2-7|-|TRBV5-1
TGCGCCAGCTTATTAGGGCCTGGGAACTACGAGCAGTACTTC
CASLLGPGNYEQYF
>16|-|TRBJ1-2|-|TRBV28
TGTGCCAGCAGTTCTCCGGGTTTCGGGGGTAACTATGGCTACACCTTC
CASSSPGFGGNYGYTF